This T cell receptor (beta chain) was documented in a study of OX40 agonist ivuxolimab in advanced cancers. V gave up 4 bases and J gave up 7 bases; unmatched junction bases: 6. Germline V gives CDR1 LNHNV, CDR2 YYDKDF (reference sequence). This CDR3 has 13 amino acids. Assay: immunoSEQ multiplex PCR; the TCRdb copy retains only in-frame clones and omits some. The repertoire has over 95,000 clones, 91% of them found once; the top ten carry less than 0.4%. The sequencing here drew on CD4+ or CD8+ T cells sorted from blood, taken in a trial of the OX40 agonist ivuxolimab. The chain recombines TRBV15 with TRBJ2-7; 8 bases align to TRBD1. The clonotype originates from an adult with an advanced solid tumor such as melanoma, head and neck, liver or kidney cancer. CDR3 DNA sequence: TGTGCCACCAGCAAATACAGGGGGTGGGAGCAGTACTTC. Translating it yields CATSKYRGWEQYF.